This T cell receptor (beta chain) originates from a study of blood T cell repertoires in COVID-19. Original processing notes: Amplification of reference gene primers was used by the study to estimate nucleated cell counts. Using immunoSEQ multiplex PCR, the repertoire was profiled, and TCRdb retains in-frame clones only, with some absent. D and trimming were read from the DNA, whereas the V and J calls and clone size are those reported in that table. The data contain roughly 100,000 clones, 70% to 90% of them singletons. Trimming cost V 3 bases and J 5 bases, with 16 bases left between them. This CDR3 has 16 amino acids. CDR1 and CDR2 (germline): KGHSH, LQKENI.

Sequenced input: peripheral blood. This chain uses TRBV18 with TRBJ1-4; perhaps TRBD1 as D (5 bases). The TCR was taken from a woman aged 25 to 39 with acute or convalescent COVID-19. Here the CDR3 reads CASSPGAGKGNEKLFF. The DNA of the CDR3 is TGTGCCAGCTCACCTGGAGCAGGGAAGGGGAATGAAAAACTGTTTTTT.